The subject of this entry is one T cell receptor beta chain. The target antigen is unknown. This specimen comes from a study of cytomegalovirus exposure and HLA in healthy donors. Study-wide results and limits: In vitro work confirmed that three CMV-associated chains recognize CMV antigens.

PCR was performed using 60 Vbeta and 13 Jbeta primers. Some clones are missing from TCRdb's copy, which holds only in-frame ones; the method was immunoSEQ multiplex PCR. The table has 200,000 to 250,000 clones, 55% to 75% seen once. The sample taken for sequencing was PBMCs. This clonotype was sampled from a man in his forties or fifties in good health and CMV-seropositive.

CDR3 nucleotides: TGTGCCAGCAGTGCATCCACCGGGACAGCTTACAATGAGCAGTTCTTC. Protein: CASSASTGTAYNEQFF. V gene TRBV25-1 combines with J gene TRBJ2-1; 7 bases match TRBD1. This CDR3 region has 16 residues. V lost 4 bases and J lost 4; bases outside the gene matches: 10. Germline assignment: CDR1 MGHDK and CDR2 SYGVNS.